This TCR beta chain comes out of a study of response to subunit inactivated influenza vaccine. Study results and limitations: T cells newly recruited by each seasonal influenza vaccination are few, the authors suggested.

TCRdb re-derived calls from the RT-PCR reads in MiXCR, one entry per CDR3 protein. Of 650,000 to 700,000 distinct CDR3 sequences in the sample, more than 15% are singletons; the top ten hold under 14%. Details on this clonotype: Its antigen is not identified.

This CDR3 has 16 amino acids. CDR1 and CDR2 from the germline V gene are MDHEN and SYDVKM. V trimming: 9 bases; J trimming: 1 base; junction bases outside the gene matches: 13. The sample here was PBMCs from blood, taken approximately 13 days after vaccination. The sequence was obtained from a man in his fifties who received an inactivated influenza vaccine. V usage is TRBV28 and J usage is TRBJ1-2, with 8 bases lining up with TRBD1. CDR3 DNA: TGTGCCAGTGGAACTACCGGGACAGGAGATAACTATGGCTACACCTTC. This translates into CASGTTGTGDNYGYTF.